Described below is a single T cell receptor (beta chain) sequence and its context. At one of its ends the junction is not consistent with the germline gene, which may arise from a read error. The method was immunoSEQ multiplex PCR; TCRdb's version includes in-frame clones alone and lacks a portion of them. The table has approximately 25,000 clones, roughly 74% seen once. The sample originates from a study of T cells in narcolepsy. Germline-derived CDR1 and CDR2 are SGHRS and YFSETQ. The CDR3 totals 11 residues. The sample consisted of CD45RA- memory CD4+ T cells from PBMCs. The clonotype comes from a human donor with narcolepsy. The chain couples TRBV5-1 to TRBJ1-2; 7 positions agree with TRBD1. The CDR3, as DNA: TGTGCCACCGGGACAGCCCATGGCTACACCTTC. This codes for CATGTAHGYTF.